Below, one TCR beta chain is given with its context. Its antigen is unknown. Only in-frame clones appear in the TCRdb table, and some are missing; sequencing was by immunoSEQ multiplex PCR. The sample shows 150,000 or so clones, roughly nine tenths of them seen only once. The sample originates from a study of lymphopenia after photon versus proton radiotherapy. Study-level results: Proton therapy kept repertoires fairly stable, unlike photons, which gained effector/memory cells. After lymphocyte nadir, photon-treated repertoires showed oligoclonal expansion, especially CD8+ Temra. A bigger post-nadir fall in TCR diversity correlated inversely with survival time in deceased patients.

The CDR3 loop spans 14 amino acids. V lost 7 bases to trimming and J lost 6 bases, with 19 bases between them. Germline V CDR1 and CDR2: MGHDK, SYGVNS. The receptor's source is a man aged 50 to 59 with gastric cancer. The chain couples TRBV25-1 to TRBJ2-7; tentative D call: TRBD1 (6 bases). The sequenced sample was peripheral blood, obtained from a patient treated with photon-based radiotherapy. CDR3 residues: CASNQQGRGGEQYF. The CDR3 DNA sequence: TGTGCCAGCAACCAACAGGGTCGAGGAGGCGAGCAGTACTTC.